These 5 T cell receptor beta chains were sequenced from one sample in a study of blood T cell repertoires in COVID-19. Generated by immunoSEQ multiplex PCR, the TCRdb table keeps only in-frame clones and is missing some. The sample carries roughly 290,000 clones, roughly 90% recorded once. Sequencing input: peripheral blood. Receptors were obtained from a woman younger than 45 with COVID-19, enrolled during active disease.

This clone was picked up one time. This sequence joins TRBV3-1 (or the pseudogene TRBV3-2) and TRBJ1-2; D call uncertain. Germline V CDR1 and CDR2: LGHDT, YNNKEL (reference sequence). V was pared by 1 base and J by 0 bases, with 6 bases between. CDR3 length: 14 residues. The CDR3: CASSQGQTNYGYTF. DNA of the CDR3: TGTGCCAGCAGCCAAGGGCAGACTAACTATGGCTACACCTTC.

The genes are TRBV11-1 and TRBJ2-2, with TRBD1 matching 11 bases. This CDR3 has 16 amino acids. The junction had 7 bases not matched to a gene; V was cut back by 4 bases and J by 6 bases. Looked up from germline, CDR1 is SGHAT and CDR2 is FQDESV (reference sequence). The CDR3 DNA follows: TGTGCCAGCAGCTGGGGACAGGGGGTGACGGCCGGGGAGCTGTTTTTT. This encodes CASSWGQGVTAGELFF.

The chain employs TRBV9 and TRBJ1-4; D is uncertain. The V gene's germline CDR1 is SGDLS and CDR2 YYNGEE. This CDR3 is built from 13 residues. Between the trimmed V and J ends, which lost 2 bases and 8 bases, there was a span of 10 bases. The CDR3 DNA reads TGTGCCAGCAGCGTCAAACCCGGGGAAAAACTGTTTTTT. Translated, it gives CASSVKPGEKLFF.

The rearrangement joins TRBV7-9 to TRBJ1-5; a possible D gene is TRBD1 (5 bases). Germline V gene data show CDR1 as SEHNR and CDR2 as FQNEAQ (reference sequence). This CDR3 comprises 13 residues. Trimming stripped 6 bases from V and 3 bases from J, with 9 bases between. The CDR3 DNA is TGTGCCAGCAGTTCACAGGTCAATCAGCCCCAGCATTTT. This encodes CASSSQVNQPQHF. Looking up the rest from reference TRBV7-9 and TRBJ1-5 gives the full variable domain: DTGVSQNPRHKITKRGQNVTFRCDPISEHNRLYWYRQTLGQGPEFLTYFQNEAQLEKSRLLSDRFSAERPKGSFSTLEIQRTEQGDSAMYLCASSSQVNQPQHFGDGTRLSIL.

As DNA, the CDR3 is TGTGCCAGCAGCAAAGAGGGTCGGACGGGAGGGAGACAAGAGACCCAGTACTTC. Protein product: CASSKEGRTGGRQETQYF. The rearrangement uses TRBV21-1 and TRBJ2-5; the table's TRBD2 call for D was not verified on the DNA. TRBV21-1 has pseudogene status. The CDR3 has 18 residues.